These T cell receptor beta chains were read from a single sample in a study of shared clonotypes between healthy human individuals. Sequencing used immunoSEQ multiplex PCR; TCRdb keeps in-frame clones, though not all of them. The sample has around 2,100,000 clones; approximately 94% are singletons. Sequenced sample: naive CD8+ T cells sorted from blood. These receptors were collected from a man aged 18 to 29 in good health. Each CDR3 is given with its conserved first and last residue. The order of the fields is D gene, CDR3 length, V gene, clone size, J gene, CDR3 DNA, CDR3 protein. D genes are given only for firm matches. Size values are once, few and many counts, or a class for expanded clones, and some rows have none.

>-|14|TRBV15|-|TRBJ1-1
TGTGCCACCAGCAGAACCGGGGGGTTAACTGAAGCTTTCTTT
CATSRTGGLTEAFF
>-|13|TRBV5-1|-|TRBJ2-7
TGCGCCAGCAGCTCGGTCTCCTCCTACGAGCAGTACTTC
CASSSVSSYEQYF
>TRBD2|14|TRBV7-9|once|TRBJ2-5
TGTGCCAGCAGCTTAGTGGCGGGGGTAGAGACCCAGTACTTC
CASSLVAGVETQYF
>TRBD2|14|TRBV9|-|TRBJ2-7
TGTGCCAGCAGCGTAGGGGGTAGCGGGTACGAGCAGTACTTC
CASSVGGSGYEQYF
>TRBD2|15|TRBV6-6|-|TRBJ2-1
TGTGCCAGCAGTTCTCTAGCGGGAGGGTCCAATGAGCAGTTCTTC
CASSSLAGGSNEQFF
>TRBD2|15|TRBV10-2|-|TRBJ2-1
TGCGCCAGCAGTGTGGTCCTAGCGGGAGGCGATGAGCAGTTCTTC
CASSVVLAGGDEQFF
>TRBD2|16|TRBV10-1|-|TRBJ2-3
TGCGCCAGCAGTGAGTCTCTAGCGGGGACCACAGATACGCAGTATTTT
CASSESLAGTTDTQYF
>-|14|TRBV5-4|-|TRBJ2-7
TGTGCCAGCAGCTTGGGACTAGGGGCGACCGCCGGGAACTTC
CASSLGLGATAGNF
>-|15|TRBV7-2|-|TRBJ1-1
TGTGCCAGCAGCTTAGTCCCAGGACAGCACACTGAAGCTTTCTTT
CASSLVPGQHTEAFF
>TRBD1|14|TRBV6-5|-|TRBJ2-5
TGTGCCAGCAGTGGGTTCACAGGGGTGGAGACCCAGTACTTC
CASSGFTGVETQYF
>-|15|TRBV11-2|-|TRBJ2-7
TGTGCCAGCAGCTTAGAATCAGGAAGCTCCTACGAGCAGTACTTC
CASSLESGSSYEQYF
>TRBD2|15|TRBV27|-|TRBJ2-7
TGTGCCAGCGGGGACTGGACTAGCGGGGACTACGAGCAGTACTTC
CASGDWTSGDYEQYF
>-|12|TRBV10-3|-|TRBJ1-2
TGTGCCATCAGTGAGTCAGGGCTTGGCTACACCTTC
CAISESGLGYTF
>-|14|TRBV28|-|TRBJ2-7
TGTGCCAGCACCCTTATGGGGGGTGTAGGCGAGCAGTACTTC
CASTLMGGVGEQYF
>TRBD1|14|TRBV5-1|-|TRBJ2-7
TGCGCCAGCAGCTTGGCGGACAGGGAATACGAGCAGTACTTC
CASSLADREYEQYF
>TRBD1|15|TRBV19|-|TRBJ1-1
TGTGCCAGTAGTATGGACAGGGCCCCGAACACTGAAGCTTTCTTT
CASSMDRAPNTEAFF
>TRBD1|16|TRBV5-1|-|TRBJ2-1
TGCGCCAGCAGCTTGAGGGCAGGGGGCTCCTACAATGAGCAGTTCTTC
CASSLRAGGSYNEQFF
>TRBD2|14|TRBV5-4|-|TRBJ2-1
TGTGCCAGCAGCTTGTCTACTAGCGGCTATGAGCAGTTCTTC
CASSLSTSGYEQFF
>-|13|TRBV6-1|-|TRBJ1-1
TGTGCCAGCAGTGGCTCTCGGGGCACTGAAGCTTTCTTT
CASSGSRGTEAFF
>-|14|TRBV6-5|-|TRBJ2-7
TGTGCCAGCAGTTACTATCCTTCGGGGAGCGAGCAGTACTTC
CASSYYPSGSEQYF
>TRBD2|16|TRBV27|-|TRBJ2-2
TGTGCCAGCAGTTTAATGGCGGGAGGGAACACCGGGGAGCTGTTTTTT
CASSLMAGGNTGELFF
>-|16|TRBV7-9|-|TRBJ1-5
TGTGCCAGCAGCTTAGCTGGGGCCCCCTTCAATCAGCCCCAGCATTTT
CASSLAGAPFNQPQHF
>-|15|TRBV28|-|TRBJ2-5
TGTGCCAGCAGTTTATTGTCCGGACTCGAGGAGACCCAGTACTTC
CASSLLSGLEETQYF
>TRBD2|15|TRBV5-4|-|TRBJ2-5
TGTGCCAGCAGCTCTGAAGCGGGAGCATGGGAGACCCAGTACTTC
CASSSEAGAWETQYF
>-|14|TRBV27|-|TRBJ2-7
TGTGCCAGCAGTCCCGGGGTGGGGACCTACGAGCAGTACTTC
CASSPGVGTYEQYF
>-|12|TRBV7-9|-|TRBJ2-2
TGTGCCAGCAGCCCTATTGGCGGGGAGCTGTTTTTT
CASSPIGGELFF
>-|13|TRBV19|-|TRBJ2-3
TGTGCCAGTAGTATTGGCGGTGTGGATACGCAGTATTTT
CASSIGGVDTQYF
>TRBD1|15|TRBV7-9|-|TRBJ1-2
TGTGCCAGCAGCTACGGACAGGGGGCGAACTATGGCTACACCTTC
CASSYGQGANYGYTF
>TRBD1|15|TRBV19|-|TRBJ1-2
TGTGCCAGTAGTATAGATATACAGGGGGCGGCTGGCTACACCTTC
CASSIDIQGAAGYTF
>TRBD1|15|TRBV27|-|TRBJ2-7
TGTGCCAGCAGTTTACTACAGGGGGCAGTCTACGAGCAGTACTTC
CASSLLQGAVYEQYF
>-|13|TRBV6-5|-|TRBJ2-2
TGTGCCAGCAGTTTCAATGACGCCGGGGAGCTGTTTTTT
CASSFNDAGELFF
>-|14|TRBV7-7|-|TRBJ2-3
TGTGCTAGCAGCTTAAAACGGTTTACAGATACGCAGTATTTT
CASSLKRFTDTQYF
>-|15|TRBV7-6|-|TRBJ2-6
TGTGCCAGCAGCGCTACGGAATCTGGGGCCAACGTCCTGACTTTC
CASSATESGANVLTF
>TRBD2|15|TRBV19|-|TRBJ2-7
TGTGCCAGTAGTATAAGGACTAGCGGGACCTACGAGCAGTACTTC
CASSIRTSGTYEQYF
>-|15|TRBV9|-|TRBJ2-2
TGTGCCAGCAGCTTGCTGTATGGAGCCACCGGGGAGCTGTTTTTT
CASSLLYGATGELFF
>-|15|TRBV6-5|few|TRBJ1-6
TGTGCCAGCAGTTGGAGGAATGAGGATAATTCACCCCTCCACTTT
CASSWRNEDNSPLHF
>-|16|TRBV4-2|-|TRBJ1-4
TGTGCCAGCAGCCAAGGGGAGACAGCAACTAATGAAAAACTGTTTTTT
CASSQGETATNEKLFF
>-|14|TRBV5-1|-|TRBJ2-7
TGCGCCAGCAGCTCAACAGGGAGCTCCTACGAGCAGTACTTC
CASSSTGSSYEQYF
>-|12|TRBV10-3|-|TRBJ1-2
TGTGCCATCAGGGCAGCACTATGGGGCTACACCTTC
CAIRAALWGYTF
>TRBD1|14|TRBV19|-|TRBJ1-2
TGTGCCAGTAGTTTCTCTGGGACAGGGAGTGGCTACACCTTC
CASSFSGTGSGYTF
>-|15|TRBV6-6|-|TRBJ1-6
TGTGCCAGCAGTTACGACGTCTCCTATAATTCACCCCTCCACTTT
CASSYDVSYNSPLHF
>TRBD2|14|TRBV11-2|-|TRBJ2-7
TGTGCCAGCAGCTGGGGCGGGGGATCCTACGAGCAGTACTTC
CASSWGGGSYEQYF
>TRBD1|15|TRBV7-2|-|TRBJ1-1
TGTGCCAGCAGCTCGGGGACAGTATTGAACACTGAAGCTTTCTTT
CASSSGTVLNTEAFF
>-|12|TRBV10-2|-|TRBJ2-7
TGCGCCAGCAGTTTACAGGCCTACGAGCAGTACTTC
CASSLQAYEQYF